Sequencing of this T cell receptor beta chain was carried out in a study of blood T cell repertoires in COVID-19. As handled by the study authors: Reference gene primer amplification gave estimated nucleated cell counts. The assay was immunoSEQ multiplex PCR, and TCRdb's table has in-frame clones only and misses some. The DNA was the basis for D and trimming; V, J and clone size are from that table. The table lists 100,000 to 140,000 clones, around 83% of them singletons, with 4.3% in the top ten. The sequencing input was peripheral blood. The TCR was taken from a man in his 70s with acute or convalescent COVID-19.

CDR3: CASSSRDRYYQPQHF. CDR3 nucleotide sequence: TGTGCCAGCAGCAGCCGGGACAGGTATTATCAGCCCCAGCATTTT. The chain combines TRBV7-4 with TRBJ1-5; 8 bases map to TRBD1. V dropped 5 bases and J dropped 5; count of bases not matched to a gene: 8. This CDR3 has 15 amino acids. The germline CDR1 and CDR2 sequences are SGHVT and SQSDAQ.